This TCR beta chain originates from a study of cytomegalovirus exposure and HLA in healthy donors. The study ran its PCR with 60 Vbeta and 13 Jbeta primers. Data came from immunoSEQ multiplex PCR; TCRdb stores just in-frame clones and leaves some out. This table holds around 150,000 clones, around 63% found once. This CDR3 region has 14 residues. V shed 2 bases and J 4 bases; nucleotides not matched to a gene: 3. Germline assignment: CDR1 KGHSH and CDR2 LQKENI. Donors likely had unrecorded immune exposures despite being nominally healthy when sampled. The origin of this receptor is a human donor in good health. The sequenced sample consisted of PBMCs. The rearrangement links TRBV18 to TRBJ2-7, with 9 bases that match TRBD1. The CDR3 here is CASSPGQGMYEQYF. The CDR3 region has the DNA TGTGCCAGCTCACCAGGACAGGGGATGTACGAGCAGTACTTC.